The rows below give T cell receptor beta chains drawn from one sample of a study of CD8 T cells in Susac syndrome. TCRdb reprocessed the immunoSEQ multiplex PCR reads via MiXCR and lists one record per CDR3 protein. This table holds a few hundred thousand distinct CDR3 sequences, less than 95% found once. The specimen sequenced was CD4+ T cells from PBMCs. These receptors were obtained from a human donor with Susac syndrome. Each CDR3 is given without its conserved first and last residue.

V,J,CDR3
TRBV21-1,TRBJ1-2,ASSKDEGQSYGYT
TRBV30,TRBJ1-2,AWNPIGRNYGYT
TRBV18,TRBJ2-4,ASSPGGNIQY
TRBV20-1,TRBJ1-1,SAKTGGNTEAF
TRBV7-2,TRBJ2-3,ASSLTGDTQY
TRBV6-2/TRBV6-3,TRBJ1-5,ASSYEGHQPQH
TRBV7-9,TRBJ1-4,ASRPLAGSTNEKLF
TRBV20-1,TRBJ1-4,SARGWEKLF
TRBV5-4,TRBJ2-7,ASSEDRQGWDYEQY
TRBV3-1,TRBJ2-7,ASSQDLVLGEQY
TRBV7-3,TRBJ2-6,ASSLRGTSLTSGANVLT
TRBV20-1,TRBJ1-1,SARDRDRLDEAF
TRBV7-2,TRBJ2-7,ASSIRTGGSSYEQY
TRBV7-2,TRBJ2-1,ASSFGQSSYNEQF
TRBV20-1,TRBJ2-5,SAVGGRGAGLETQY
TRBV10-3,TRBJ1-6,AISESSQNSPLH
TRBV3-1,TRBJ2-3,ASSQDRGRAQY
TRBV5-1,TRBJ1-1,ASSLGQGRYTEAF
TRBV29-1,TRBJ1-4,SVRPNEKLF
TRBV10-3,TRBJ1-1,AISDLTRVAEAF
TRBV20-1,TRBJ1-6,SAIRQGVTYNSPLH
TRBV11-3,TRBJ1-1,ASSNRDRGLSAF
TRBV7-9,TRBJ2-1,ASSWGNLGGDSNEQF
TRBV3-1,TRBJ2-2,ASSQDRQSGELF
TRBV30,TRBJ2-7,AWAGTSDYEQY
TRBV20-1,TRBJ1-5,SARVLGEQPQH
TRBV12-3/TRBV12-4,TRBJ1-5,ASRKGQGNQPQH
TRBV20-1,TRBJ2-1,SALSGGALYEQF
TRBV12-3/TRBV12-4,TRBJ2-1,ASSLGRPNEQF
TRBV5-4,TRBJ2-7,ASSRGTGVHEQY
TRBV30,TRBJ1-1,AWSTGPLQNTEAF
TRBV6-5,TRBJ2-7,ASSRDRGGHEQY
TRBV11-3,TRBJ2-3,ASSLGLSPRATDTQY
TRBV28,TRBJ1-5,ASRTGGDFQPQH
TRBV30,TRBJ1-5,AWSDGDMQPQH
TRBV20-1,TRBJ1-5,SAGRTYSNQPQH
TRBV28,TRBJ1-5,ASTEIGPGNQPQH
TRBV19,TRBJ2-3,ASMERGRTDTQY
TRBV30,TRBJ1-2,AWRSGERYGYT
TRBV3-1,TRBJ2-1,ASSQRQGARNEQF
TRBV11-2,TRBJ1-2,ASSVRVDRSYGYT
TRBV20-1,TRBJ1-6,ATGMGAGSPLH
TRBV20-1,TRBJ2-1,SATPGGVSYNEQF
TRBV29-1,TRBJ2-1,SVDPLGGTGSYNEQF
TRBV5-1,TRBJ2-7,ASRPTGVSYEQY
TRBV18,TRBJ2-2,ASSPTASGELF
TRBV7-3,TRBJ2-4,ASSLTTGTGNIQY
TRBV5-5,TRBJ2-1,ASSLVVRDEQF